This TCR beta chain was recorded in a study of T-cell reconstitution after alpha-beta-depleted transplantation in children. Germline CDR1 SGDLS, CDR2 YYNGEE. This CDR3 comprises 15 residues. V shed 0 bases, J shed 7 bases, and the junction held 8 bases outside the gene matches. The TCRbeta library incorporated unique molecular identifiers. TCRdb itself ran the PCR reads through MiXCR, one entry per CDR3 protein. This sample carries about a million distinct CDR3 sequences, 25% to 30% of them seen once, and the ten largest clones take 28%. The TCR comes from a boy under two years old who had a stem cell transplant for SCID, so the T cells may come from the graft donor. The chain is built from TRBV9 and TRBJ2-5, with TRBD2 matching over 8 bases. The starting material was PBMCs, mostly from graft donor cells, obtained 360 days after TCRalphabeta/CD19-depleted stem cell transplant. CDR3 bases: TGTGCCAGCAGCGTAGACGGGAGGGGGTTTGGGACCCAGTACTTC. It yields the protein CASSVDGRGFGTQYF. The full variable domain, completed using reference TRBV9 and TRBJ2-5, is DSGVTQTPKHLITATGQRVTLRCSPRSGDLSVYWYQQSLDQGLQFLIQYYNGEERAKGNILERFSAQQFPDLHSELNLSSLELGDSALYFCASSVDGRGFGTQYFGPGTRLLVL.